A selection of T cell receptor beta chains follows, all from one sample in a study of T cell responses to AZD1222 COVID-19 vaccine. Repertoires were generated with immunoSEQ multiplex PCR, while TCRdb's copy carries only in-frame clones and drops some. Of about 100,000 clones detected, around 87% appear once; the ten largest clones hold 4.2%. The source material was peripheral blood, sampled on day 0 of MenACWY control vaccination. The receptors come from an adult in good health. CDR3s leave out the opening cysteine and the closing phenylalanine or tryptophan. A D gene is named only where the DNA matches it firmly. For some rows the clone size is stated as once, few or many, or as a class when expanded; others skip it.

TRBV7-9	TRBJ1-3	NA	NA	ASSDRGGAGNTIY
TRBV18	TRBJ1-5	NA	NA	ASSPPWGTHYEGNQPQH
TRBV6-6	TRBJ1-1	NA	NA	ASILDGQIEAF
TRBV7-8	TRBJ2-7	NA	NA	ASSPLGDSYEQY
TRBV27	TRBJ1-2	few	TRBD1	ASSWDRMYGYT
TRBV2	TRBJ2-1	NA	NA	ASRSDRWAQF
TRBV6-2/TRBV6-3	TRBJ2-2	once	TRBD2	ASSRTRDTGELF
TRBV6-5	TRBJ2-7	NA	NA	ASSYEGGYEQY
TRBV7-2	TRBJ1-5	NA	NA	ASSFLGGWGASSNQPQH
TRBV30	TRBJ1-5	NA	TRBD1	AWSVIAGGNNQPQH
TRBV5-4	TRBJ2-2	once	NA	ASSLDWNTGELF
TRBV27	TRBJ2-1	once	TRBD2	ASSFQAGVSYNEQF
TRBV6-5	TRBJ1-6	NA	NA	ASVRRGGNSPLH
TRBV2	TRBJ2-2	once	NA	ASSPGRNTGELF
TRBV5-6	TRBJ1-5	NA	TRBD1	ASSFGTGDNQPQH
TRBV21-1	TRBJ2-1	NA	NA	ASSKGNSGNGEQF
TRBV2	TRBJ1-1	once	NA	ARSHGQLNTEAF
TRBV9	TRBJ2-7	NA	TRBD1	ASSAQGAHYEQY
TRBV7-2	TRBJ2-3	NA	NA	ASSLRGVDTQY
TRBV10-3	TRBJ2-3	NA	TRBD2	AISSLAGLSTDTQY
TRBV19	TRBJ1-4	NA	TRBD1	ASSTTYTGESYEKLF
TRBV6-4	TRBJ1-4	once	TRBD1	ASSDSGQGLGPREKLF
TRBV9	TRBJ2-7	NA	TRBD1	ASSSGGSYEQY
TRBV6-2/TRBV6-3	TRBJ1-2	NA	NA	ASSPARTNYGYT
TRBV15	TRBJ1-2	NA	NA	ATSGDGDLYGYT
TRBV11-2	TRBJ2-3	NA	NA	ASTPVRSTDTQY
TRBV3-1/TRBV3-2	TRBJ1-6	NA	NA	ASSQEYDSPLH
TRBV29-1	TRBJ2-3	NA	NA	SVRRVTDTQY
TRBV4-3	TRBJ1-1	NA	NA	ASSQDWEVAAF
TRBV3-1/TRBV3-2	TRBJ2-7	once	NA	ASSQPKGGTGRGYEQY
TRBV5-6	TRBJ1-6	NA	NA	ASSLGGFTGSYNSPLH
TRBV6-2/TRBV6-3	TRBJ1-6	NA	TRBD1	ASSSNSGTGAH
TRBV2	TRBJ2-1	NA	TRBD2	ASRGGLAGSSYNEQF
TRBV10-3	TRBJ2-1	NA	TRBD1	AISSDRDNEQF
TRBV7-9	TRBJ2-7	NA	TRBD1	ASSPDRAIYEQY
TRBV6-5	TRBJ1-2	NA	NA	ASSYLGDYGYT
TRBV5-4	TRBJ2-5	NA	NA	ASSRTGQETQY
TRBV7-6	TRBJ1-4	NA	NA	ASSAREYGNEKLF
TRBV18	TRBJ1-4	NA	NA	ASSLRSISTNEKLF
TRBV4-1	TRBJ1-6	NA	TRBD1	ASSQQAAGGGSPLH
TRBV5-8	TRBJ1-2	NA	NA	ASSWFRDKGGYT
TRBV5-6	TRBJ1-4	NA	TRBD1	ASSPTGGFGKLF
TRBV6-2/TRBV6-3	TRBJ2-7	NA	TRBD2	ASSSGTSGRSGDEQY
TRBV29-1	TRBJ1-1	NA	NA	SVEGTASHEAF
TRBV5-8	TRBJ1-5	NA	NA	ASSPTVTTDSNQPQH
TRBV24-1	TRBJ1-6	NA	TRBD1	ATSDDRVVKNSPLH
TRBV5-4	TRBJ1-2	few	NA	ASSLNREGGYT
TRBV7-8	TRBJ2-5	NA	NA	ASSPGPGAVLETQY